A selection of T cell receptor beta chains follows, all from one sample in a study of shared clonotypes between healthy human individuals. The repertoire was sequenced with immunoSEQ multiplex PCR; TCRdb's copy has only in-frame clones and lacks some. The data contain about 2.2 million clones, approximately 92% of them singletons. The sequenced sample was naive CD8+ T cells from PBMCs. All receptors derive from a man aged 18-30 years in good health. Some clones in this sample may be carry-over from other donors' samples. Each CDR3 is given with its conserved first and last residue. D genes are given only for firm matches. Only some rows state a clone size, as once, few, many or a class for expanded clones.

cdr3_nt: TGTGCCAGCAGCTTAACCCTGGGAGGGGCAGGGGAGCTGTTTTTT; cdr3_aa: CASSLTLGGAGELFF; d_call: TRBD2; clone_size: .; j_call: TRBJ2-2; v_call: TRBV7-3; cdr3_length: 15
cdr3_nt: TGTGCCATCTTGATGGACAACTCCTACGAGCAGTACTTC; cdr3_aa: CAILMDNSYEQYF; d_call: .; clone_size: .; j_call: TRBJ2-7; v_call: TRBV10-3; cdr3_length: 13
cdr3_nt: TGTGCCAGCAGCGTAGGGGACAGCGCCTACGAGCAGTACTTC; cdr3_aa: CASSVGDSAYEQYF; d_call: TRBD1; clone_size: few; j_call: TRBJ2-7; v_call: TRBV9; cdr3_length: 14
cdr3_nt: TGTGCCAGCAGCTTAGCAGGCCCGCCCGGGGAGCTGTTTTTT; cdr3_aa: CASSLAGPPGELFF; d_call: .; clone_size: .; j_call: TRBJ2-2; v_call: TRBV7-8; cdr3_length: 14
cdr3_nt: TGTGCCAGCAGTCCTTGGATAGGGTCCTACAATGAGCAGTTCTTC; cdr3_aa: CASSPWIGSYNEQFF; d_call: .; clone_size: .; j_call: TRBJ2-1; v_call: TRBV27; cdr3_length: 15
cdr3_nt: TGTGCCAGCAGTTCCACAGTCGGTAGCTCCTACGAGCAGTACTTC; cdr3_aa: CASSSTVGSSYEQYF; d_call: .; clone_size: .; j_call: TRBJ2-7; v_call: TRBV6-5; cdr3_length: 15
cdr3_nt: TGTGCCAGCAGCTTGGGGGGCGCGGGGCAGCCCCAGCATTTT; cdr3_aa: CASSLGGAGQPQHF; d_call: .; clone_size: .; j_call: TRBJ1-5; v_call: TRBV5-6; cdr3_length: 14
cdr3_nt: TGTGCCAGCAGCGCAAGAGAGGTAGCGGCTTACAATGAGCAGTTCTTC; cdr3_aa: CASSAREVAAYNEQFF; d_call: .; clone_size: .; j_call: TRBJ2-1; v_call: TRBV9; cdr3_length: 16
cdr3_nt: TGTGCCAGCAGCTTAGGATCGACGGGAGCAGAGACCCAGTACTTC; cdr3_aa: CASSLGSTGAETQYF; d_call: .; clone_size: .; j_call: TRBJ2-5; v_call: TRBV11-2; cdr3_length: 15
cdr3_nt: TGCAGCGTCGACGTACCCTACTCCTACGAGCAGTACTTC; cdr3_aa: CSVDVPYSYEQYF; d_call: .; clone_size: once; j_call: TRBJ2-7; v_call: TRBV29-1; cdr3_length: 13
cdr3_nt: TGTGCCAGCAGCTTAGCGCGCGGGGAACCGTACTATGGCTACACCTTC; cdr3_aa: CASSLARGEPYYGYTF; d_call: .; clone_size: once; j_call: TRBJ1-2; v_call: TRBV7-2; cdr3_length: 16
cdr3_nt: TGTGCCAGCAGACGACTAGCGGGCGGCGCGGGAACGCAGTATTTT; cdr3_aa: CASRRLAGGAGTQYF; d_call: TRBD2; clone_size: .; j_call: TRBJ2-3; v_call: TRBV5-6; cdr3_length: 15
cdr3_nt: TGTGCCAGCAGCGGATCCGGGCCCCAAGAGACCCAGTACTTC; cdr3_aa: CASSGSGPQETQYF; d_call: .; clone_size: .; j_call: TRBJ2-5; v_call: TRBV9; cdr3_length: 14
cdr3_nt: TGTGCCAGCAGCTTAATGGGGGCGGCCGGGGAGCTGTTTTTT; cdr3_aa: CASSLMGAAGELFF; d_call: .; clone_size: once; j_call: TRBJ2-2; v_call: TRBV7-3; cdr3_length: 14
cdr3_nt: TGTGCCAGCAGCTTAAGGGGCCCGACAGGGCCCCCTAGCACAGATACGCAGTATTTT; cdr3_aa: CASSLRGPTGPPSTDTQYF; d_call: TRBD1; clone_size: .; j_call: TRBJ2-3; v_call: TRBV7-3; cdr3_length: 19
cdr3_nt: TGTGCCAGCAGCCCCCCGAGGCATGAGGAGACCCAGTACTTC; cdr3_aa: CASSPPRHEETQYF; d_call: .; clone_size: .; j_call: TRBJ2-5; v_call: TRBV7-9; cdr3_length: 14
cdr3_nt: TGCGCCAGCAGCCAAGATGCCCGGGACATGTACAATGAGCAGTTCTTC; cdr3_aa: CASSQDARDMYNEQFF; d_call: .; clone_size: .; j_call: TRBJ2-1; v_call: TRBV4-1; cdr3_length: 16
cdr3_nt: TGTGCCAGCAGCTATGCGGGAGATGAGCAGTTCTTC; cdr3_aa: CASSYAGDEQFF; d_call: TRBD2; clone_size: .; j_call: TRBJ2-1; v_call: TRBV7-9; cdr3_length: 12
cdr3_nt: TGTGCCAGCAGCCCTCGACTAGCGGGAGCGGAAAACATTCAGTACTTC; cdr3_aa: CASSPRLAGAENIQYF; d_call: TRBD2; clone_size: .; j_call: TRBJ2-4; v_call: TRBV7-9; cdr3_length: 16
cdr3_nt: TGTGCCAGCAGTCTGGGATGGGGGGTCGCCTACGAGCAGTACTTC; cdr3_aa: CASSLGWGVAYEQYF; d_call: .; clone_size: .; j_call: TRBJ2-7; v_call: TRBV27; cdr3_length: 15
cdr3_nt: TGTGCCAGCAGCCCAAGGAAAGAGTTGCCCACCGGGGAGCTGTTTTTT; cdr3_aa: CASSPRKELPTGELFF; d_call: .; clone_size: once; j_call: TRBJ2-2; v_call: TRBV7-6; cdr3_length: 16
cdr3_nt: TGTGCCAGCAGCCCCGTGGCTGGGTATGCCAACACCGGGGAGCTGTTTTTT; cdr3_aa: CASSPVAGYANTGELFF; d_call: .; clone_size: .; j_call: TRBJ2-2; v_call: TRBV7-8; cdr3_length: 17
cdr3_nt: TGTGCCAGCAGCTTAGGGGGAGGGCCTGGGAATGAGCAGTTCTTC; cdr3_aa: CASSLGGGPGNEQFF; d_call: TRBD2; clone_size: .; j_call: TRBJ2-1; v_call: TRBV7-3; cdr3_length: 15
cdr3_nt: TGTGCCAGTAGTATAGGTAGTCGGAGACTCTACGAGCAGTACTTC; cdr3_aa: CASSIGSRRLYEQYF; d_call: .; clone_size: .; j_call: TRBJ2-7; v_call: TRBV19; cdr3_length: 15
cdr3_nt: TGCGCCAGCAGCCAAGATAGGGACGACCTCTACGAGCAGTACTTC; cdr3_aa: CASSQDRDDLYEQYF; d_call: .; clone_size: .; j_call: TRBJ2-7; v_call: TRBV4-3; cdr3_length: 15
cdr3_nt: TGTGCCAGCAGCTTAGTATCTAGCGAATACACAGATACGCAGTATTTT; cdr3_aa: CASSLVSSEYTDTQYF; d_call: .; clone_size: .; j_call: TRBJ2-3; v_call: TRBV7-2; cdr3_length: 16
cdr3_nt: TGTGCCAGCAGCTTGGTTAGGGTAAGGGGTCTAGCGGGAGATACGCAGTATTTT; cdr3_aa: CASSLVRVRGLAGDTQYF; d_call: TRBD2; clone_size: .; j_call: TRBJ2-3; v_call: TRBV5-4; cdr3_length: 18